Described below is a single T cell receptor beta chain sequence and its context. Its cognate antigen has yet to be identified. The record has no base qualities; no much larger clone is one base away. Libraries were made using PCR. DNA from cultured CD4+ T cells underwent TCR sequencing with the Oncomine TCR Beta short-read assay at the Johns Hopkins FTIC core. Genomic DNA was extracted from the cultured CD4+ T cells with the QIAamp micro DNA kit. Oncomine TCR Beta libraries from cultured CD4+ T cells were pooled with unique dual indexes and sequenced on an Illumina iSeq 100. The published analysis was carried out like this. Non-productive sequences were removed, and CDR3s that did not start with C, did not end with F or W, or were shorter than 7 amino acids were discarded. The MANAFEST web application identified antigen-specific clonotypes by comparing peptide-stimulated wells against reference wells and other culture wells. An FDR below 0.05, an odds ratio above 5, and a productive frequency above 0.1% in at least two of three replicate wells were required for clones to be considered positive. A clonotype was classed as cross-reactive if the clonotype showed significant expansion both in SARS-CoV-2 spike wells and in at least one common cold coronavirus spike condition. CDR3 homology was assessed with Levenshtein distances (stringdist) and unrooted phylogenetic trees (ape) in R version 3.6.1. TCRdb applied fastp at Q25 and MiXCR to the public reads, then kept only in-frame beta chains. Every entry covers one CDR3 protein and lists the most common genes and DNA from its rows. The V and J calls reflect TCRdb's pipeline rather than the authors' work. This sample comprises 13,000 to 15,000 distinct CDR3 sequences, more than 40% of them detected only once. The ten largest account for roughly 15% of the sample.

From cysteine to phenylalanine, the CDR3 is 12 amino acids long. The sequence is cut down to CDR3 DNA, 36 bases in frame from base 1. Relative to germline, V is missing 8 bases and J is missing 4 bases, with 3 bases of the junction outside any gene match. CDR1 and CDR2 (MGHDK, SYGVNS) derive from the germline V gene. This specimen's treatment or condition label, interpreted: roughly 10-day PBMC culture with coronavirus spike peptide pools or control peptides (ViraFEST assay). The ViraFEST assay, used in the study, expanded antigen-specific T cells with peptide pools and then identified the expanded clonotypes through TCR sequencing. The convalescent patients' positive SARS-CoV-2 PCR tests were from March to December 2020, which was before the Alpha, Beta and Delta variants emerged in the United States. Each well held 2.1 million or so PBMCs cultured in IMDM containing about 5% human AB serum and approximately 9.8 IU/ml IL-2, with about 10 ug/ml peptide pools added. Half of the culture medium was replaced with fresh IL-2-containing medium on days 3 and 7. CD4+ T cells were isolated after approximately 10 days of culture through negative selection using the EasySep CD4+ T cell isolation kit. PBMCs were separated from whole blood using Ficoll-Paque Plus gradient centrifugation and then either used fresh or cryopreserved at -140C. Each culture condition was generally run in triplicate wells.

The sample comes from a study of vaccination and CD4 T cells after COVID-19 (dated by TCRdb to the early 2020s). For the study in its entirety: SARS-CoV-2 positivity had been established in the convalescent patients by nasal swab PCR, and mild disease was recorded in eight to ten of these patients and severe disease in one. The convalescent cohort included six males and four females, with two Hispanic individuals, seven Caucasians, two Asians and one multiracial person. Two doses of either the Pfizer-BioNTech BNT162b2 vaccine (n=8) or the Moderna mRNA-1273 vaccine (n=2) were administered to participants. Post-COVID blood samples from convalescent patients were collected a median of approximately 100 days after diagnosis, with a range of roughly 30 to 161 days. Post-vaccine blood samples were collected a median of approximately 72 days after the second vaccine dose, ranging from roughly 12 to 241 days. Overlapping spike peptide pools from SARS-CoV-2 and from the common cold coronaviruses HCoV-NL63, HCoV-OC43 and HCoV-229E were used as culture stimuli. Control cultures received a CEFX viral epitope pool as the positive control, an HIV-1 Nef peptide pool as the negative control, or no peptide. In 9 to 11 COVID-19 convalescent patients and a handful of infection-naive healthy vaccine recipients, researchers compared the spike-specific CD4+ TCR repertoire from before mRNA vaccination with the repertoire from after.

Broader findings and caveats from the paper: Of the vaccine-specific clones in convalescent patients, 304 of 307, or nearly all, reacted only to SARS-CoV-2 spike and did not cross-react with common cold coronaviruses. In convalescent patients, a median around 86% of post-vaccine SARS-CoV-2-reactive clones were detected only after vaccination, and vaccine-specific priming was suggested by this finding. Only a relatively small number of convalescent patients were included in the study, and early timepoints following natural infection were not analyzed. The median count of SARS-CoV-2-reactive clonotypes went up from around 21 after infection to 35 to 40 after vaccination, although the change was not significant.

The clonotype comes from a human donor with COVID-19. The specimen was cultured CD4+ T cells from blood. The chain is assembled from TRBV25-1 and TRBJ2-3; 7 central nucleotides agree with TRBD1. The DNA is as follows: TGTGCCAGCGGGGACAGCCCAGATACGCAGTATTTT. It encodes CASGDSPDTQYF.